Following are 2 T cell receptor beta chains from one sample sequenced in a study of blood T cell repertoires in COVID-19. Clones were sequenced by immunoSEQ multiplex PCR, and TCRdb holds only the in-frame ones, with some missing. The sample lists roughly 100,000 clones; 80% to 95% were seen once. The material sequenced was peripheral blood. Source of these receptors: a woman aged 50 to 60 with COVID-19, enrolled during active disease.

The V call is TRBV5-6, the J call TRBJ2-7; possible D gene TRBD1, 6 bases. Germline V CDR1 and CDR2: SGHDT, YYEEEE. Trimming left V 4 bases short and J 3 bases short, with 23 bases between. The CDR3 spans 17 residues. In DNA, the CDR3 is TGTGCCAGCAGCGGGGGACATCTACTTTCCAAAGTCTACGAGCAGTACGTC. This gives the protein CASSGGHLLSKVYEQYV.

The sample holds one count of this clone. The junction and the germline gene differ at one end; a read error may be behind it. V and J are TRBV10-2 and TRBJ2-7, with 7 nucleotides matching TRBD1. CDR1 and CDR2 from the germline V gene are WSHSY and SAAADI. The CDR3 sequence is 17 residues long. CDR3 bases: TGCGCCCGCAGGGGCCTCCAACGGGACAGACGTTCTTACGAGCAGTACTTC. It codes for CARRGLQRDRRSYEQYF.